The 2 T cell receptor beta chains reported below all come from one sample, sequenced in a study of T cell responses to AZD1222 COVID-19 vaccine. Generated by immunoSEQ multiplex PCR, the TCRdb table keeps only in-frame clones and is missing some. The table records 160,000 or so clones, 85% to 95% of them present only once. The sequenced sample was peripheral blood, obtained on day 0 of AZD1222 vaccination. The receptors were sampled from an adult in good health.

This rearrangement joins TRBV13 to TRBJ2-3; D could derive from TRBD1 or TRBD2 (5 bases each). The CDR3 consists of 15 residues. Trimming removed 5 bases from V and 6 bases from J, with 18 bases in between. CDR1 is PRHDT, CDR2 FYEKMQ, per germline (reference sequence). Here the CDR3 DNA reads TGTGCCAGCAGCCTCCTCGGGGCGCTCGGCGATACGCAGTATTTT. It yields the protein CASSLLGALGDTQYF.

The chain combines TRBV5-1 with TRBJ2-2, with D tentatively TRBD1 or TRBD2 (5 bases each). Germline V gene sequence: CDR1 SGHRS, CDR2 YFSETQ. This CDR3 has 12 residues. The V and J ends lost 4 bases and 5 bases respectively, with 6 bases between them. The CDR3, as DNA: TGCGCCAGCAGCGGGGGTACCGGGGAGCTGTTTTTT. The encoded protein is CASSGGTGELFF.